The clone carrying this TCR beta chain was seen a handful of times. The data are from a study of patients and donors after allogeneic stem cell transplantation. TCRdb called the RT-PCR reads again in MiXCR, with one record for every CDR3 protein. Of about 960,000 distinct CDR3 sequences listed, about a sixth are singletons. CDR3 length: 15 amino acids. Germline lookup yields CDR1 SGDLS and CDR2 YYNGEE. The V and J ends lost 0 bases and 4 bases respectively, with 13 bases between them. The source material was blood, either unsorted or a sorted T cell fraction (not recorded which). This receptor was taken from a human donor who was either an allogeneic HSCT recipient or a stem cell or donor lymphocyte infusion donor (not recorded which). It is not recorded whose cells these are; they may come from a transplant donor. The V and J genes are TRBV9 and TRBJ1-1; D uncertain. DNA for the CDR3: TGTGCCAGCAGCGTAGGGGTGGGATTGGGCACTGAAGCTTTCTTT. Its translation is CASSVGVGLGTEAFF.